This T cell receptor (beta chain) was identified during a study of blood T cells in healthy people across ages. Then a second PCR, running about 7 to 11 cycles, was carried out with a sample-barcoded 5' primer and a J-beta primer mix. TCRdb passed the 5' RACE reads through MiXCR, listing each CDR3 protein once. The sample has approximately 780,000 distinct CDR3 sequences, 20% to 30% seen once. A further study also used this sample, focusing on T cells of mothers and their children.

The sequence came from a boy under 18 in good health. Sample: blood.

The CDR3 loop reads CASSPKLLGGGPLRTGELFF. CDR3 DNA sequence: TGTGCCAGCTCACCAAAACTTTTAGGCGGGGGCCCGCTACGAACCGGGGAGCTGTTTTTT. V and J are TRBV18 and TRBJ2-2; possible D gene TRBD2, 7 bases. Trimming cost V 2 bases and J 5 bases, with 27 bases left between them. CDR3 length: 20 amino acids. Germline CDR1 reads KGHSH; CDR2 reads LQKENI.